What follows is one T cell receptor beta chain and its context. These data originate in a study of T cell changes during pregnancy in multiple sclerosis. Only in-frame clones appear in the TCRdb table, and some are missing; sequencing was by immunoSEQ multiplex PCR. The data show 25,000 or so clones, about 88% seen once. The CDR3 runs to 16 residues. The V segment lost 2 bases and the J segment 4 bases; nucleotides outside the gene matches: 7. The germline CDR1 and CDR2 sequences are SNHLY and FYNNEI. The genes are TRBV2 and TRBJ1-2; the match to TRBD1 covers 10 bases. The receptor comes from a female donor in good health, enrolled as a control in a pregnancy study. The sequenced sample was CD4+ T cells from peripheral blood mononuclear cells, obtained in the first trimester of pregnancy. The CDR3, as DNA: TGTGCCAGCAGTGAAAAAAGGACAGGGGGTGTCTATGGCTACACCTTC. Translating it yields CASSEKRTGGVYGYTF. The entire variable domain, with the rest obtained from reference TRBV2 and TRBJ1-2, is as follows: EPEVTQTPSHQVTQMGQEVILRCVPISNHLYFYWYRQILGQKVEFLVSFYNNEISEKSEIFDDQFSVERPDGSNFTLKIRSTKLEDSAMYFCASSEKRTGGVYGYTFGSGTRLTVV.